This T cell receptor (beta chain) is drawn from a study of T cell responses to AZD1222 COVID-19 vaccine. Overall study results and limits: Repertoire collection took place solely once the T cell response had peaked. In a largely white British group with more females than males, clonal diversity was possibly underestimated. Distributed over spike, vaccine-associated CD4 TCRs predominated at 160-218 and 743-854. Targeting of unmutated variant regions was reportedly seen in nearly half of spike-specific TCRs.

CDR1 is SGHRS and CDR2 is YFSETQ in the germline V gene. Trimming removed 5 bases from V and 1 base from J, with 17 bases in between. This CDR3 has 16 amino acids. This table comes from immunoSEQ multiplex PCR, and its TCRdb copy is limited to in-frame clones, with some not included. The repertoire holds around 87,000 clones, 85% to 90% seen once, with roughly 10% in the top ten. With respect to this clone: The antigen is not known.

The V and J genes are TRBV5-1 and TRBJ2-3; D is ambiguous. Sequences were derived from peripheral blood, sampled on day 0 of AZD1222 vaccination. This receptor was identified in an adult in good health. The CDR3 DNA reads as TGCGCCAGCAGTCTCCGCTACTCCCCGGGCACAGATACGCAGTATTTT. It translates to CASSLRYSPGTDTQYF.